These 17 T cell receptor beta chains originate from one sample sequenced in a study of blood T cell repertoires in COVID-19. Clones were read by immunoSEQ multiplex PCR, and TCRdb kept only the in-frame ones, dropping some. The sample has about 170,000 clones, 65% to 85% seen once. The sample was peripheral blood. The receptors were gathered from a man in his sixties or seventies with active or convalescent COVID-19.

The chain has TRBV14 and TRBJ2-1, with 8 bases that match TRBD1. The CDR3 extends over 16 amino acids. CDR1 is SGHDN and CDR2 is FVKESK in the germline V gene. J lost 2 bases, V lost 4 bases, and 7 bases had no gene match. The CDR3 loop is CASSRQGQEAYNEQFF. The CDR3 nucleotides read TGTGCCAGCAGCCGACAGGGACAGGAGGCCTACAATGAGCAGTTCTTC.

The rearrangement joins TRBV28 to TRBJ1-1, with D possibly being TRBD1 (6 bases). The CDR3 has 15 amino acids. Trimming cost V 8 bases and J 5 bases, with 21 bases left between them. CDR1 and CDR2 (germline): MDHEN, SYDVKM. The CDR3, as DNA: TGTGCCAGCCACGTAGCGGGGGGGCGAGAGACTGAAGCTTTCTTT. It translates to CASHVAGGRETEAFF.

V is TRBV11-1 and J is TRBJ2-1; 7 nucleotides align to TRBD2. Unmatched junction bases numbered 12, after V lost 10 bases and J lost 15 bases. This CDR3 has 11 residues. CDR1 and CDR2 from the germline V gene are SGHAT and FQDESV (reference sequence). CDR3: CAKKEGRALFF. The CDR3, as DNA: TGTGCCAAAAAGGAGGGGAGGGCCTTGTTCTTC. The entire variable domain, with the rest obtained from reference TRBV11-1 and TRBJ2-1, is as follows: EAEVAQSPRYKITEKSQAVAFWCDPISGHATLYWYRQILGQGPELLVQFQDESVVDDSQLPKDRFSAERLKGVDSTLKIQPAELGDSAMYLCAKKEGRALFFGPGTRLTVL.

This clone was counted a few times. The rearrangement uses TRBV7-9 and TRBJ1-3; perhaps TRBD1 as D (6 bases). In germline, CDR1 is SEHNR, CDR2 FQNEAQ (reference sequence). CDR3 length: 13 residues. Between the trimmed V and J ends, which lost 5 bases and 5 bases, there was a span of 10 bases. The CDR3 here is CASSPGGRNTIYF. CDR3 nucleotide sequence: TGTGCCAGCAGCCCGGGGGGGCGAAACACCATATATTTT.

The chain combines TRBV15 with TRBJ2-7; TRBD1 agrees at 10 bases. The CDR3 is 15 residues long. In germline, CDR1 is LNHNV, CDR2 YYDKDF (reference sequence). V shed 0 bases, J shed 4 bases, and the junction held 3 bases outside the gene matches. CDR3 nucleotides: TGTGCCACCAGCAGAGAGGGGACAGGGGAATACGAGCAGTACTTC. Protein product: CATSREGTGEYEQYF.

V gene TRBV28 combines with J gene TRBJ2-7; unclear D gene. Germline V gene lookup returns CDR1 MDHEN and CDR2 SYDVKM. The CDR3 has 12 residues. V gave up 6 bases and J gave up 7 bases, with 13 bases separating them. CDR3 protein: CASSALIEEQYF. Written as DNA, the CDR3 is TGTGCCAGCAGCGCGCTTATTGAGGAGCAGTACTTC.

This sequence joins TRBV7-8 and TRBJ2-7; D perhaps matches TRBD2 (6 bases). This CDR3 spans 15 amino acids. The V end was cut by 1 base, the J end by 0 bases, with 10 bases between. Per the germline V gene, CDR1 is SGHVS and CDR2 is FQNEAQ. For the CDR3, the DNA is TGTGCCAGCAGCTTAGGGGACTGGGTCTCCTACGAGCAGTACTTC. Amino acids: CASSLGDWVSYEQYF.

Here the CDR3 reads CASKQGYQPQHF. In DNA form, the CDR3 reads TGTGCCAGCAAGCAGGGGTATCAGCCCCAGCATTTT. The genes are TRBV21-1 and TRBJ1-5; the DNA was not compared with TRBD1, the D call given in the table. TRBV21-1 is given as a pseudogene. The CDR3 has 12 amino acids.

CDR3 region: CASTSMSGTGELFF. CDR3 bases: TGCGCCAGCACCTCGATGAGTGGCACCGGGGAGCTGTTTTTT. The chain is built from TRBV10-2 and TRBJ2-2; D ambiguous. V was clipped by 7 bases and J by 4 bases, with 13 bases between them. This CDR3 contains 14 residues. CDR1 and CDR2 from the germline V gene are WSHSY and SAAADI.

CDR3 protein: CAISESKAGAYNEQFF. In DNA form, the CDR3 reads TGTGCCATCAGTGAGTCGAAAGCGGGGGCCTACAATGAGCAGTTCTTC. The chain recombines TRBV10-3 with TRBJ2-1, with TRBD2 matching over 8 bases. The CDR3 loop spans 16 amino acids. The germline gives CDR1 ENHRY, CDR2 SYGVKD. V lost 0 bases, J lost 2 bases, and 3 bases stayed unmatched.

The J gene is TRBJ1-4, the V gene TRBV19; TRBD1 is a possible D gene (6 bases). The CDR3 sequence is 17 residues long. Germline lookup yields CDR1 LNHDA and CDR2 SQIVND (reference sequence). V was trimmed by 4 bases and J by 3 bases, leaving 18 bases between them. The CDR3 is CASSRGREGRANEKLFF. The CDR3 region has the DNA TGTGCCAGTAGTAGGGGGCGAGAGGGCAGGGCTAATGAAAAACTGTTTTTT.

The rearrangement uses TRBV27 and TRBJ2-5, with D perhaps matching TRBD2 (5 bases). This CDR3 region has 13 residues. V gave up 6 bases and J gave up 5 bases, with 13 bases separating them. Germline V lookup: CDR1 MNHEY, CDR2 SMNVEV (reference sequence). CDR3 nucleotides: TGTGCCAGCAGCCCCTTTGGGAGTGAGACCCAGTACTTC. It encodes CASSPFGSETQYF.

The sample holds a few counts of this clone. V usage is TRBV30 and J usage is TRBJ1-4; tentatively, D is TRBD1 (5 bases). CDR1 is GTSNPN, CDR2 SVGIG, per germline (reference sequence). The V end was cut by 1 base, the J end by 8 bases, with 17 bases between. This CDR3 has 15 amino acids. This CDR3 reads CAWSARDAGGEKLFF. CDR3 in DNA: TGTGCCTGGAGTGCCCGGGATGCCGGGGGGGAAAAACTGTTTTTT.

The chain links TRBV5-4 to TRBJ2-5; D gene uncertain. V was pared by 5 bases and J by 1 base, with 12 bases between. This CDR3 comprises 14 residues. Per germline, CDR1 SGHNT and CDR2 YYREEE (reference sequence). The CDR3 protein is CASSPGTAQETQYF. DNA for the CDR3: TGTGCCAGCAGTCCCGGCACAGCCCAAGAGACCCAGTACTTC.

The count of this clone is one. The chain has TRBV7-9 and TRBJ1-1, with D unresolved. The CDR3 covers 16 residues. The V and J ends lost 1 base and 4 bases respectively, with 16 bases between them. Looked up from germline, CDR1 is SEHNR and CDR2 is FQNEAQ (reference sequence). CDR3 sequence reads: CASSLGSETVGTEAFF. The CDR3 DNA follows: TGTGCCAGCAGCTTAGGTTCGGAGACGGTGGGCACTGAAGCTTTCTTT.

The chain couples TRBV4-3 to TRBJ2-2; 11 bases are a match to TRBD2. CDR1 LGHNA and CDR2 YSLEER come from the germline V gene. The CDR3 sequence is 19 residues long. After removal of 0 bases from V and 5 bases from J, the junction contained 11 bases not matched to a gene. This CDR3 reads CASSQDERGSSGRTGELFF. In DNA, the CDR3 is TGCGCCAGCAGCCAAGATGAGCGGGGGTCTAGCGGGAGGACCGGGGAGCTGTTTTTT.

The chain is built from TRBV11-3 and TRBJ2-5, with D possibly matching TRBD2 (7 bases). Trimming left V 5 bases short and J 5 bases short, with 18 bases between. The CDR3 totals 15 residues. Germline CDR1 and CDR2: SGHNT and YENEEA. In DNA, the CDR3 is TGTGCCAGCAGCCCCGGGGGGCCAGGTCGCGAGACCCAGTACTTC. Translating it yields CASSPGGPGRETQYF.